Following are 21 T cell receptor gamma chains from one sample sequenced in a study of γδ T cells in repeated Plasmodium falciparum infection. TCRdb reprocessed the multiplex PCR reads using CATT. This repertoire shows tens of thousands of gamma-chain clones, 2.5% to 3.5% found once; its top ten account for about 33%. Bulk repertoires came from Vgamma9/Vdelta2+ or Vdelta2-negative gammadelta T cells flow-sorted from PBMC. The specimen sequenced was gamma-delta T cells from blood. These receptor sequences come from a pool of human donors (malaria-infected and uninfected, not separated).

This clone was seen only a few times. Translating this DNA gives a protein that differs at residue 5 from the TCRdb one, which belongs to a much larger clone; a read error is likely, and the protein shown is this translation. CDR3 DNA sequence: TGTGCCTTGTGGGTGGCTCCTACCACTGGTTGGTTCAAGATATTT. Its translation is CALWVAPTTGWFKIF. The chain recombines TRGV9 with TRGJP1. The J gene, left out of TCRdb, was set here by checking the DNA against germline. The CDR3 is 15 amino acids. V shed 5 bases and J 1 base; nucleotides not matched to a gene: 7. The germline V gene has CDR1 GITISATS and CDR2 ISYDGTV (reference sequence).

This clone was seen repeatedly, ten times or more. This chain links TRGV5 with TRGJ1 or TRGJ2. The J gene, missing from TCRdb, was assigned here through DNA to germline matching. Germline V gene data show CDR1 as VINAFY and CDR2 as YDVSNSKD. V lost 1 base and J lost 0; bases outside the gene matches: 6. This CDR3 comprises 15 residues. CDR3 nucleotide sequence: TGTGCCACCTGGGACAGAAACACGAATTATTATAAGAAACTCTTT. As protein: CATWDRNTNYYKKLF.

Ten or more counts support this clone. It is likely a read error: a sequence one base away is far more abundant. This sample includes further DNA sequences coding for the same CDR3. V usage is TRGV8 and J usage is TRGJ1 or TRGJ2. TCRdb gives no J gene; it was assigned here by matching the DNA to germline. Germline-derived CDR1 and CDR2 are VENAVY and YDSYNSRV. The junction had 10 bases not matched to a gene; V was cut back by 4 bases and J by 10 bases. CDR3 length: 12 amino acids. Here the CDR3 DNA reads TGTGCCACCTGGGACAGGCCGTGGAAGAAACTCTTT. Its translation: CATWDRPWKKLF.

For this clone: A far larger clone is just one base off, so this is likely a read error. The J gene is uncalled and the V gene is TRGV5. CDR1 and CDR2 (germline): VINAFY, YDVSNSKD. The CDR3 extends over 14 amino acids. The CDR3 spells CATWDRRNYYKKLF. The DNA for the CDR3 is TGTGCCACCTGGGACAGACGCAATTATTATAAGAAGCTCTTT.

This clone was recorded many times. A read error may be the cause here, since a much bigger clone is one base away. The gene calls are TRGV8 and TRGJ1 or TRGJ2. This CDR3 region has 14 residues. The germline V gene encodes CDR1 VENAVY and CDR2 YDSYNSRV. Trimming removed 1 base from V and 12 bases from J; junction bases left unmatched: 15. Here the CDR3 reads CATWDSEHRRRKLF. The CDR3 DNA is TGTGCCACCTGGGATAGCGAGCATAGGCGGAGGAAACTCTTT.

This clone was seen a few times. The protein recorded in TCRdb matches a much larger clone and deviates from this DNA's translation at residue 10, suggesting a read error; the protein here is obtained by translating the DNA. The V call is TRGV9, the J call TRGJ1 or TRGJ2. TCRdb carries no J gene annotation; the J gene was assigned here by matching the DNA with germline. Germline trimming cut 1 base from V and 8 bases from J; bases unmatched to any gene: 11. This CDR3 region has 14 residues. Germline CDR1 GITISATS, CDR2 ISYDGTV (reference sequence). The CDR3 region is CALWEVHRCDKKLF. The CDR3 DNA reads TGTGCCTTGTGGGAGGTCCACCGTTGTGATAAGAAACTCTTT.

About this clone itself: The TCRdb record carries a much larger clone's protein, which differs from this DNA's translation at residue 2; a read error is the likely cause, and the protein listed here is the DNA translation. The chain uses TRGV9 and TRGJP. Germline matching of the DNA provided the J gene here, since TCRdb leaves it blank. From germline, CDR1 is GITISATS and CDR2 ISYDGTV (reference sequence). CDR3 length equals 17 residues. CDR3 loop: CTLWEVHVELGKKIKVF. CDR3 bases: TGTACCTTGTGGGAGGTGCACGTGGAGTTGGGCAAAAAAATCAAGGTATTT.

This clone has ten or more counts. The protein given by TCRdb reflects a much larger clone and differs at residue 9 from this DNA's translation, likely from a read error; the protein shown is the DNA's translation. V usage is TRGV4 and J usage is TRGJ1 or TRGJ2. The V gene's germline CDR1 is EGSTGY and CDR2 YDSYTSSV. This CDR3 has 12 residues. The CDR3 here is CATWEGWYRKLF. CDR3 in DNA: TGTGCCACCTGGGAGGGGTGGTATAGGAAACTCTTT.

Worth noting for this clone: This DNA's translation differs at residue 12 from TCRdb's protein, which comes from a much larger clone; a read error is likely, and the protein shown is translated from the DNA. V gene TRGV2 was called; the J gene was not. The CDR3 runs to 14 residues. From germline, CDR1 is EGSNGY and CDR2 YDSYNSKV. CDR3 in DNA: TGTGCCACCTGGGACGGGCCGACGTATTATAAGACACTCTTT. This gives the protein CATWDGPTYYKTLF.

This clone was seen repeatedly, ten times or more. The mismatch at residue 3 between this DNA's translation and the TCRdb protein of a much larger clone likely reflects a read error; the protein shown is translated from the DNA. The chain combines TRGV9 with TRGJP. The J gene was missing in TCRdb and was found by matching the end of the DNA to germline. CDR1 and CDR2 (germline): GITISATS, ISYDGTV (reference sequence). CDR3 length: 16 amino acids. CDR3: CAVWEYQELGKKIKVF. The CDR3 DNA follows: TGTGCCGTGTGGGAGTATCAAGAGTTGGGCAAAAAAATCAAGGTATTT.

This clone was seen more than once but under ten times. The TCRdb record carries a much larger clone's protein, which differs from this DNA's translation at residue 7; a read error is the likely cause, and the protein listed here is the DNA translation. V gene TRGV5 combines with J gene TRGJ1 or TRGJ2. TCRdb lists no J gene, so it was determined here by aligning the DNA to germline. CDR3 length equals 12 residues. Germline V gives CDR1 VINAFY, CDR2 YDVSNSKD. CDR3 nucleotide sequence: TGTGCCACCTGGGGGAATTGTTATAAGAAACTCTTT. Translation: CATWGNCYKKLF.

This clone was seen repeatedly, ten times or more. TCRdb shows a much larger clone's protein in place of this DNA's translation, and the two differ at residue 3, likely through a read error; the protein shown is translated from the DNA. The genes are TRGV4 and TRGJ1 or TRGJ2. TCRdb gives no J gene; it was assigned here by matching the DNA to germline. In germline, CDR1 is EGSTGY, CDR2 YDSYTSSV. The CDR3 spans 14 residues. CDR3 nucleotide sequence: TGTGCCGCCTGGGATGGGACGCCTTATTATAAGAAACTCTTT. It codes for CAAWDGTPYYKKLF.

A remark on this clone: The protein given by TCRdb reflects a much larger clone and differs at residue 4 from this DNA's translation, likely from a read error; the protein shown is the DNA's translation. This sequence joins TRGV9 and TRGJP. No J gene was available from TCRdb, and it was assigned here by a germline match of the DNA. Trimming removed 7 bases from V and 5 bases from J; junction bases left unmatched: 11. Germline lookup yields CDR1 GITISATS and CDR2 ISYDGTV (reference sequence). This CDR3 has 17 residues. This CDR3 is CALCDAREELGKKIKVF. CDR3 DNA: TGTGCCTTGTGTGACGCAAGAGAAGAGTTGGGCAAAAAAATCAAGGTATTT.

This clone was detected a few times. TCRdb's protein for this DNA is that of a much larger clone and differs from the translation at residue 9, likely a read error; the protein shown is the DNA translation. The V and J genes are TRGV2 and TRGJP1. CDR1 and CDR2 from the germline V gene are EGSNGY and YDSYNSKV. This CDR3 contains 14 residues. The CDR3: CATWDFTTDWFKIF. CDR3 bases: TGTGCCACCTGGGACTTTACCACTGATTGGTTCAAGATATTT.

This clone came up many times. The protein given by TCRdb reflects a much larger clone and differs at residue 13 from this DNA's translation, likely from a read error; the protein shown is the DNA's translation. This chain uses TRGV4 with TRGJP2. TCRdb records no J gene; here it was assigned by comparing the DNA to germline. CDR3 length equals 17 residues. Germline CDR1 reads EGSTGY; CDR2 reads YDSYTSSV. The CDR3 here is CATWDGLVGEGDRIKTF. DNA of the CDR3: TGTGCCACCTGGGACGGCCTTGTGGGAGAGGGTGATCGGATCAAGACGTTT.

This clone was recorded at least ten times. TCRdb pairs this DNA with a much larger clone's protein that differs at residue 3, likely a read error; the protein shown was translated from the DNA. This chain uses TRGV4 with TRGJ1 or TRGJ2. CDR3 length equals 13 residues. Germline V CDR1 and CDR2: EGSTGY, YDSYTSSV. The CDR3 DNA follows: TGTGCCCCCTGGGATGGGCGGTGTTATAAGAAACTCTTT. Translation: CAPWDGRCYKKLF.

The table lists this clone with many counts. This DNA's translation and the protein TCRdb lists, from a much larger clone, do not match at residue 6, likely due to a read error; the protein shown is translated from the DNA. This sequence joins TRGV9 and TRGJ1 or TRGJ2. As TCRdb names no J gene, one was assigned here on the basis of a DNA match to germline. CDR3 length: 15 amino acids. The germline gives CDR1 GITISATS, CDR2 ISYDGTV (reference sequence). With V trimmed by 4 bases and J by 5 bases, 14 bases remained unmatched. CDR3 residues: CALWDCLQGNYKKLF. The CDR3 DNA reads as TGTGCCTTGTGGGACTGCCTGCAAGGGAATTATAAGAAACTCTTT.

This clone appeared a few times. The protein TCRdb lists belongs to a much larger clone and differs from this DNA's translation at residue 7, which points to a read error; the protein shown is made from the DNA. The CDR3 loop reads CALWDRLQELGKKIKVF. Here the CDR3 DNA reads TGTGCCTTGTGGGATCGATTACAAGAGTTGGGCAAAAAAATCAAGGTATTT. The chain combines TRGV9 with TRGJP. TCRdb supplies no J gene; here it was assigned by aligning the nucleotide sequence to germline. The CDR3 consists of 17 residues. Germline values: CDR1 GITISATS, CDR2 ISYDGTV (reference sequence). The ends lost 4 bases at V and 4 bases at J; junction bases unmatched: 7.

This clone was seen a few times. TCRdb pairs this DNA with a much larger clone's protein that differs at residue 6, likely a read error; the protein shown was translated from the DNA. This chain links TRGV9 with TRGJP. Assignment of the J gene here rests on matching the DNA to germline, because TCRdb gives none. CDR1 GITISATS and CDR2 ISYDGTV come from the germline V gene (reference sequence). The CDR3 runs to 19 residues. V gave up 2 bases and J gave up 4 bases; unmatched junction bases: 11. The CDR3 reads CALWEARKEQELGKKIKVF. CDR3 nucleotide sequence: TGTGCCTTGTGGGAGGCGCGTAAGGAACAAGAGTTGGGCAAAAAAATCAAGGTATTT.

This clone is judged medium-sized. Other DNA variants within this sample encode the same CDR3. This chain links TRGV2 with TRGJ1 or TRGJ2. Trimming removed 0 bases from V and 3 bases from J; junction bases left unmatched: 2. The germline V gene has CDR1 EGSNGY and CDR2 YDSYNSKV. The CDR3 loop spans 13 amino acids. CDR3 residues: CATWDGRYYKKLF. CDR3 nucleotides: TGTGCCACCTGGGACGGGCGTTATTATAAGAAACTCTTT.

This clone occurred a few times. This likely traces to a read error, being one base from a far larger clone. It is unclear where the CDR3 begins or ends on the DNA, so no DNA is shown, and the CDR3 is as TCRdb lists it. Other DNA sequences in this specimen translate into the identical CDR3. The V gene call is TRGV5, and the J gene call is absent. Germline lookup yields CDR1 VINAFY and CDR2 YDVSNSKD. The CDR3 is 30 amino acids long, termini counted. The CDR3 sequence: CATWDSRVRNSLAVEQHLLSQVSIGRIQHF.